This T cell receptor (beta chain) was recovered during a study of CD8 T cells in Susac syndrome. Only a few counts were recorded for this clonotype. After extraction with the RNeasy kit, 0.5 to 1 ug of the RNA was reverse transcribed using random hexamers. Amplification of TCR beta CDR3 by immunoSEQ multiplex PCR spanned 54 Vbeta and 13 Jbeta. In TCRdb, the immunoSEQ multiplex PCR reads were re-called with MiXCR into one record per CDR3 protein. The sample contains about 240,000 distinct CDR3 sequences, roughly 95% of which appear only once. TCR beta sequences were obtained from blood CD8+ and CD4+ T cells. Each Susac syndrome patient had definite or probable disease by recently defined criteria. Germline values: CDR1 SGHTA, CDR2 FQGTGA. V was clipped by 2 bases and J by 0 bases, with 8 bases between them. The CDR3 is 15 residues long.

V is TRBV7-3 and J is TRBJ2-1; D is possibly TRBD2 (5 bases). What was sequenced was CD4+ T cells from PBMCs. This sequence originates from a human donor with Susac syndrome. The CDR3 bases are TGTGCCAGCAGCTTATCGGGGAGCTCCTACAATGAGCAGTTCTTC. This codes for CASSLSGSSYNEQFF.